The clone carrying this T cell receptor beta chain was seen only once. This CDR3 is 17 amino acids long. The V gene's germline CDR1 is SNHLY and CDR2 FYNNEI. With 0 bases removed from V and 0 bases from J, the gap between germline ends came to 9 bases. The method was immunoSEQ multiplex PCR; TCRdb's version includes in-frame clones alone and lacks a portion of them. This table has approximately 79,000 clones, approximately 97% appearing once. This entry belongs to a study of technical replicates of blood from a handful of donors. This sequence was found in a human donor in good health. Sequencing used T cells isolated from PBMCs. The chain joins TRBV2 to TRBJ1-6; D gene ambiguous. This CDR3 reads CASSEAQPGSYNSPLHF. The CDR3 DNA sequence: TGTGCCAGCAGTGAAGCTCAACCAGGCTCCTATAATTCACCCCTCCACTTT. The full variable domain, rest sourced from reference TRBV2 and TRBJ1-6, is EPEVTQTPSHQVTQMGQEVILRCVPISNHLYFYWYRQILGQKVEFLVSFYNNEISEKSEIFDDQFSVERPDGSNFTLKIRSTKLEDSAMYFCASSEAQPGSYNSPLHFGNGTRLTVT.